Listed below are T cell receptor beta chains from one sample, sequenced in a study of blood T cells in healthy people across ages. TCRdb re-derived calls from the 5' RACE reads in MiXCR, one entry per CDR3 protein. The table records 1.2 million to 1.5 million distinct CDR3 sequences, around 59% of them present only once. The specimen was blood. Receptors originate from a man between 18 and 35 years old in good health. The CDR3 runs from the conserved cysteine through the conserved F or W. D genes are given only for firm matches. Only part of the rows carry a size: once, few, many, or a class if the clone is expanded.

TRBV27	TRBJ1-4	.	.	TGTGCCAGCAGTTTATTGGCAGGGGAAAATGAAAAACTGTTTTTT	CASSLLAGENEKLFF
TRBV5-1	TRBJ2-3	.	.	TGCGCCAGCAGCGGACAGAACACAGATACGCAGTATTTT	CASSGQNTDTQYF
TRBV29-1	TRBJ2-7	.	TRBD1	TGCAGCGCTAGATCCCCGGGACAGGAATGGGGAACCCAGTACTTC	CSARSPGQEWGTQYF
TRBV29-1	TRBJ2-3	.	.	TGCAGCGAGGTTGGCGGGGGCACAGATACGCAGTATTTT	CSEVGGGTDTQYF
TRBV20-1	TRBJ1-2	.	.	TGCAGTGCTAGAGATCTCTCGGCGGATAACTATGGCTACACCTTC	CSARDLSADNYGYTF
TRBV25-1	TRBJ1-4	.	.	TGTGCCAGCAGTCCCTACAGGGTCAAGGATGAAAAACTGTTTTTT	CASSPYRVKDEKLFF
TRBV2	TRBJ2-1	.	.	TGTGCCAGCAGCTTAGCAGCGGGTCTTGTCAATGAGCAGTTCTTC	CASSLAAGLVNEQFF
TRBV20-1	TRBJ2-7	.	.	TGCAGTGCTAGCCGGAGGGTAGTCTCCTACGAGCAGTACTTC	CSASRRVVSYEQYF
TRBV15	TRBJ2-1	.	.	TGTGCCACCAGCGGAACTAGCTCTGAGCAGTTCTTC	CATSGTSSEQFF
TRBV20-1	TRBJ2-5	many	.	TGCAGTGCTCCTCTCCAGGGAAGGGAGACCCAGTACTTC	CSAPLQGRETQYF
TRBV5-6	TRBJ2-7	.	TRBD1	TGTGCCAGCAGCTTGGCGCAGGGACAGATAACCTACGAGCAGTACTTC	CASSLAQGQITYEQYF
TRBV4-1	TRBJ1-3	.	.	TGCGCCAGCAGCCGCATTGGGCTTACTGGAAACACCATATATTTT	CASSRIGLTGNTIYF
TRBV20-1	TRBJ2-2	.	.	TGCAGTGCTAGAGGGCGCGAGATCGGGGGGCCGAACACCGGGGAGCTGTTTTTT	CSARGREIGGPNTGELFF
TRBV10-2	TRBJ1-6	.	TRBD1	TGCGCCAGTACCCGAACAGGGGAAGGTTCACCCCTCCACTTT	CASTRTGEGSPLHF
TRBV10-3	TRBJ1-5	.	TRBD1	TGTGCCACCGGCCCAGGGGGGGATAATCAGCCCCAGCATTTT	CATGPGGDNQPQHF
TRBV20-1	TRBJ2-7	.	.	TGCAGTGCGGTAATTCTAGAGACAGGGAGGTACGAGCAGTACTTC	CSAVILETGRYEQYF
TRBV5-1	TRBJ2-3	few	.	TGCGCCAGCAGCTTGGAGAAGTGGGATACGCAGTATTTT	CASSLEKWDTQYF
TRBV3-1	TRBJ2-5	.	TRBD2	TGTGCCAGCACCCCGACTAGCGAGGAGACCCAGTACTTC	CASTPTSEETQYF
TRBV28	TRBJ1-1	once	.	TGTGCCAGCACCGGGACCGTATCGGACATGAACACTGAAGCTTTCTTT	CASTGTVSDMNTEAFF
TRBV5-1	TRBJ2-7	.	TRBD2	TGCGCCAGCAGCGCTCAGACTAGCGCCCAGGAGGGGCAGTACTTC	CASSAQTSAQEGQYF
TRBV28	TRBJ2-7	.	TRBD1	TGTGCCAGCGTTTCCGGGACAGCGACCTACGAGCAGTACTTC	CASVSGTATYEQYF
TRBV12-3/TRBV12-4	TRBJ2-7	.	.	TGTGCCAGCAGTTTGCCCGGGACACCAACCTACGAGCAGTACTTC	CASSLPGTPTYEQYF
TRBV20-1	TRBJ2-7	.	.	TGCAGTGCTCATCGGGAGTACGAGCAGTACTTC	CSAHREYEQYF
TRBV4-3	TRBJ2-1	.	TRBD1	TGCGCCAGCAGCCAAGAGACAGGGGGTAAAAATGAGCAGTTCTTC	CASSQETGGKNEQFF
TRBV20-1	TRBJ2-7	.	TRBD2	TGCAGTGCTAGAGATGAGTTTAGCGGGAGTTTCTCCTACGAGCAGTACTTC	CSARDEFSGSFSYEQYF
TRBV11-2	TRBJ2-1	.	TRBD2	TGTGCCAGCAGCTCCGGGGGGGCCGGGACTAGCGGGAGCTATGAGCAGTTCTTC	CASSSGGAGTSGSYEQFF
TRBV12-3/TRBV12-4	TRBJ2-3	.	.	TGTGCCAGCAGCGTGGGGGTGGGAGTTTCAGATACGCAGTATTTT	CASSVGVGVSDTQYF
TRBV4-3	TRBJ1-4	few	.	TGCGCCAGCAGCCAAAACAGATGGGGGGCTTCGGAAAAACTGTTTTTT	CASSQNRWGASEKLFF
TRBV29-1	TRBJ2-5	.	.	TGCAGCGTTGAATCCCGGTGGGAGACCCAGTACTTC	CSVESRWETQYF
TRBV4-3	TRBJ2-3	.	.	TGCGCCAGCAGCCAAGATCGTAGGGCCCCAGATACGCAGTATTTT	CASSQDRRAPDTQYF
TRBV29-1	TRBJ2-7	few	.	TGCAGCGTCTTACTAGTTCCCTACGAGCAGTACTTC	CSVLLVPYEQYF
TRBV4-2	TRBJ2-3	.	.	TGTGCCAGCAGCCAAGATTTCCCCCGGTTCTACAGAGGACTACCATTCACAGATACGCAGTATTTT	CASSQDFPRFYRGLPFTDTQYF
TRBV25-1	TRBJ1-4	.	.	TGTGCCAGCAGTGCCCCCCTTAGCTCTAATGAAAAACTGTTTTTT	CASSAPLSSNEKLFF
TRBV6-2/TRBV6-3	TRBJ2-1	.	.	TGTGCCAGCAGTTCCGCGAGTGGGGGCTTGAATGAGCAGTTCTTC	CASSSASGGLNEQFF
TRBV28	TRBJ2-3	.	.	TGTGCCAGCGCCTGGTCTCCGGATACGCAGTATTTT	CASAWSPDTQYF
TRBV12-3/TRBV12-4	TRBJ1-5	.	.	TGTGCCAGCAGTCCGAGACCGGGACGGAATTGGAGCAATCAGCCCCAGCATTTT	CASSPRPGRNWSNQPQHF
TRBV10-2	TRBJ2-4	.	TRBD1	TGCGCCAGCAATCCGAGACAGGGAGAAGTTCAGTACTTC	CASNPRQGEVQYF
TRBV29-1	TRBJ2-2	.	.	TGCAGCGTTGAAGATCCACAGGGTAACACCGGGGAGCTGTTTTTT	CSVEDPQGNTGELFF
TRBV7-6	TRBJ1-5	once	.	TGTGCCAGCAGCCTAAGTTGGGGAAGAAATCCGCCCCAGCATTTT	CASSLSWGRNPPQHF
TRBV12-3/TRBV12-4	TRBJ1-1	few	.	TGTGCCAGCAGCACCACAGCATTTGAAGCTTTCTTT	CASSTTAFEAFF
TRBV20-1	TRBJ1-4	.	.	TGCAGTGCTAGAGACATCATCAGGGGAGGAGAAAAACTGTTTTTT	CSARDIIRGGEKLFF
TRBV5-1	TRBJ2-7	.	.	TGCGCCAGCAGCGGGCGGGAAGAGACAGGAAGCTACGAGCAGTACTTC	CASSGREETGSYEQYF
TRBV18	TRBJ1-4	.	.	TGTGCCAGCTCACCAACAAGTCGTCTGGCAACTAATGAAAAACTGTTTTTT	CASSPTSRLATNEKLFF
TRBV28	TRBJ2-7	.	.	TGTGCCAGCAGTTGGGCGGACCGATTTAGCTCCTACGAGCAGTACTTC	CASSWADRFSSYEQYF
TRBV5-1	TRBJ2-1	.	TRBD2	TGCGCCAGCAGCATATACGGGACTAGCGGGGGGAGCTCCTACAATGAGCAGTTCTTC	CASSIYGTSGGSSYNEQFF
TRBV7-2	TRBJ1-2	.	.	TGTGCCTCTCGTAGGGGTCCACTCTATGGCTACACCTTC	CASRRGPLYGYTF
TRBV5-1	TRBJ2-7	few	.	TGCGCCAGCAGTAGCCGGGACCCAACCTACGAGCAGTACTTC	CASSSRDPTYEQYF
TRBV2	TRBJ1-5	.	.	TGTGCCAGCAGTTTAGGGACGACCCAAAATCAGCCCCAGCATTTT	CASSLGTTQNQPQHF
TRBV29-1	TRBJ2-7	few	.	TGCAGCGTGTCTGGGCAGGGGCTCTCCTACGAGCAGTACTTC	CSVSGQGLSYEQYF
TRBV28	TRBJ2-1	.	.	TGTGCCACCGCACAGGACAGCTCCTACAATGAGCAGTTCTTC	CATAQDSSYNEQFF
TRBV6-1	TRBJ2-5	once	TRBD2	TGTGCCAGCAGCGCCTCCCAGGGAGGGTTAAAGACCCAGTACTTC	CASSASQGGLKTQYF
TRBV6-5	TRBJ2-3	.	.	TGTGCCAGCACTTACGGTTCGTCGGGGGCGCAGTATTTT	CASTYGSSGAQYF
TRBV6-2/TRBV6-3	TRBJ2-5	.	.	TGTGCCAGCAGTAATGGAGGGTGGGAGACCCAGTACTTC	CASSNGGWETQYF
TRBV7-9	TRBJ2-1	.	.	TGTGCCAGCAGTCCCTACGGACAGACAGGCTCCTACAATGAGCAGTTCTTC	CASSPYGQTGSYNEQFF
TRBV10-1	TRBJ2-2	.	TRBD2	TGCGCCAGCAGTGAACCCGCGGGGGGAAACGGGGAGCTGTTTTTT	CASSEPAGGNGELFF
TRBV21-1	TRBJ2-7	.	.	TGTGCCAGCAGCAAGAGTCCCCACGAGCAGTACTTC	CASSKSPHEQYF
TRBV20-1	TRBJ1-2	.	TRBD1	TGCAGTGCCCTGGACAGGGATTTCCCTGGCTACACCTTC	CSALDRDFPGYTF